This T cell receptor (beta chain) was recovered during a study of blood T cell repertoires in COVID-19. Some clones are missing from TCRdb's copy, which holds only in-frame ones; the method was immunoSEQ multiplex PCR. The sample lists about 100,000 clones; roughly nine tenths were seen once. Germline V gives CDR1 SEHNR, CDR2 FQNEAQ (reference sequence). CDR3 length: 15 residues. The ends lost 6 bases at V and 8 bases at J; junction bases unmatched: 9. The V and J genes are TRBV7-9 and TRBJ2-1; 11 bases align to TRBD1. The source is a woman aged 80 or older with acute or convalescent COVID-19. The source material was peripheral blood. DNA of the CDR3: TGTGCCAGCAGGACTGGGGACAGGGGGATCTATGAGCAGTTCTTC. Encoded protein: CASRTGDRGIYEQFF.